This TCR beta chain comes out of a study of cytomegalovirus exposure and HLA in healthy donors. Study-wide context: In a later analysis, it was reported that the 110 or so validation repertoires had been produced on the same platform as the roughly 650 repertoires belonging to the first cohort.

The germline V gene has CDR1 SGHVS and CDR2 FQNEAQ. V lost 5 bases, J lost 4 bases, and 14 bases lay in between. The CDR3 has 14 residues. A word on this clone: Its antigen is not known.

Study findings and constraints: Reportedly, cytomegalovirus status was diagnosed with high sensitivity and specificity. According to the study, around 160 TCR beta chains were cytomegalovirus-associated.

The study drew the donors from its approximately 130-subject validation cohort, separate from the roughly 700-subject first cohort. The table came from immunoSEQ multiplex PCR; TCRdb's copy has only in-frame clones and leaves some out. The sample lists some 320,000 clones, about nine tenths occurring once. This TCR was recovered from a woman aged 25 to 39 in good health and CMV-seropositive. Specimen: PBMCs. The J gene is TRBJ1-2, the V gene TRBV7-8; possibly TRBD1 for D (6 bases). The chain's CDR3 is CASSPTGRSYGYTF. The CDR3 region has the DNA TGTGCCAGCAGCCCCACAGGGCGGAGCTATGGCTACACCTTC.